This T cell receptor (beta chain) originates from a study of T cells in Graves' hyperthyroidism and ophthalmopathy. Turning to the study itself: Upon initial diagnosis and before any treatment, peripheral blood was collected. Findings of the study overall: In the analysis, a 13 V-J model separated ophthalmopathy from stable hyperthyroidism.

The investigators amplified TCR beta CDR3 regions from RNA transcripts. TCR CDR3 regions were first amplified by RT-PCR with HTBI primers. MiXCR, applied by TCRdb to the multiplex PCR reads, yields one record per CDR3 protein. The table has around 700,000 distinct CDR3 sequences, over 15% seen once. About this clonotype itself: What it recognizes is unknown.

The sequence was collected from a woman aged 45 to 65 with Graves' hyperthyroidism that later progressed to Graves' ophthalmopathy. The sample consisted of blood.

The CDR3 sequence: CASSYSPGGGYGYTF. The CDR3 nucleotides read TGTGCCAGCAGTTACTCCCCGGGGGGAGGCTATGGCTACACCTTC. The chain couples TRBV6-6 to TRBJ1-2; D is possibly TRBD1 (5 bases). Germline values: CDR1 MNHNY, CDR2 SVGAGI (reference sequence). The CDR3 covers 15 residues. V was cut by 0 bases and J by 4 bases, with 12 bases left in between.